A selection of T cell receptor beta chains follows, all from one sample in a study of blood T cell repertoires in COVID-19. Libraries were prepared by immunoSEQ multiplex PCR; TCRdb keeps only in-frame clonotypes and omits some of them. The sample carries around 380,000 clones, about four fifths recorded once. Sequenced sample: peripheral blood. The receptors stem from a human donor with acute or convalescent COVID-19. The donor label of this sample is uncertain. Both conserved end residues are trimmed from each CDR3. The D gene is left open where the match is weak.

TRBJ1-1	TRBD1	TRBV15	ATSKKTGVATEAF
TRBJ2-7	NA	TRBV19	ASSIGPRGYEQY
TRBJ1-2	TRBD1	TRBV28	ASSKPTGNNYGYT
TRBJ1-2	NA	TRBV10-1	ASSEGQYGYT
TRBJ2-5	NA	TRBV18	ASSPSQETQY
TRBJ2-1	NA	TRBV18	ASSPRALGGDEQF
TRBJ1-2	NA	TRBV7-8	APALGGQGRTNYGYT
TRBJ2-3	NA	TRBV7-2	ASSSQGTDTQY
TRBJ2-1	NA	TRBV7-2	ASSQDRARAGWQF
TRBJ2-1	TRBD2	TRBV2	ASKGGSGYEQF
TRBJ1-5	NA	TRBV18	ASSPTGTQTRPQH
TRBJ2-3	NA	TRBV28	ASSPYRSYTDTQY
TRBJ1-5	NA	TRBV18	ASSPQGGDQPQH
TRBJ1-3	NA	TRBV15	ATARGYLQGSGNTIY
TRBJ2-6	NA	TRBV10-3	AISDTIAGGSGANVLT
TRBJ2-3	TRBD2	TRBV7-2	ASSSRPTSGTGTDTQY
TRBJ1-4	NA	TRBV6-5	ASSYFGGQEKLF
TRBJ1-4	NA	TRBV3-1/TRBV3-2	ASSQGLREKLF
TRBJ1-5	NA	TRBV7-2	ASSFLNQPQH
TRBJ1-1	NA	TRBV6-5	ASSSGGPDTEAF
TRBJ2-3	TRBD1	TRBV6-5	ASVSRTGAKDTQY
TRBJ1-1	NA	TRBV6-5	ASRRVSTEAF
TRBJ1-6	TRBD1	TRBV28	ASRTGQGMGSPLH
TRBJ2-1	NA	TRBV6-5	ASRGGTEHYNEQF
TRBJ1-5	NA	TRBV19	ASTRQVSNQPQH
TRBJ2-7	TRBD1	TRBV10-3	AISESLRDRGHEQY
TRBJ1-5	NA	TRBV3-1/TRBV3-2	ASSQGISYSNQPQH
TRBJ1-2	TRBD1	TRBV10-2	ASRSRDSNYGYT
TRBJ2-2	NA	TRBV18	ASSPSLSGELF
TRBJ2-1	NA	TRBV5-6	ASSFRIGGAYNEQF
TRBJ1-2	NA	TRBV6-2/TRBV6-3	ASSYTSPGYGYT
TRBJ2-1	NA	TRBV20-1	SASKHNEQF
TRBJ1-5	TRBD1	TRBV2	ASSVRGGNQPQH
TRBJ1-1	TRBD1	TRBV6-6	ASSSPGQVSGTEAF
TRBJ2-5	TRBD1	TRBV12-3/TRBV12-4	ASTGRQGETQY
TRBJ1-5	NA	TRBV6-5	ASSYEAGGPQH
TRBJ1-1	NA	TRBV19	ASSLRGGSTEAF
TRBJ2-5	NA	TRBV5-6	ASSLEGGVGEETQY
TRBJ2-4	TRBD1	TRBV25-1	ASGGTGSTDIQY
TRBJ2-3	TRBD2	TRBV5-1	ASSLVGRGDTQY
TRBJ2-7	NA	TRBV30	AWSVVGHLYEQY
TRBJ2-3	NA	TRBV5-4	ASSPQLADTQY
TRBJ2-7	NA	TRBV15	ATSRELGSSYEQY
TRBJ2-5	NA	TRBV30	ARTVPGWEETQY
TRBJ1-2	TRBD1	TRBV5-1	ASSETGDGYT
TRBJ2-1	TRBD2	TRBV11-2	ASSARRAGGPLNEQF
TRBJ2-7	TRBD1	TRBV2	ASSRGSAGGLMEQY
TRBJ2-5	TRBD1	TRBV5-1	ASSNHARQGAWQETQY
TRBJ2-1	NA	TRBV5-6	ASSFWRGGDYASYNEQF
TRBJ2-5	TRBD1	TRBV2	ASSPRAGGESTQY
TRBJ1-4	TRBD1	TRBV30	AWSEDRATNEKLF
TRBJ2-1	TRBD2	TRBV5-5	ASSLGLAWNEQF
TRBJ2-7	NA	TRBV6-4	ASTHLRGRSEQY
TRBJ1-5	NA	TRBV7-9	ASSFSGNNQPQH